The subject of this entry is one TCR beta chain. Its cognate antigen is unknown. With 3 bases removed from V and 4 bases from J, the gap between germline ends came to 4 bases. CDR3 size: 11 residues. Germline lookup yields CDR1 SEHNR and CDR2 FQNEAQ (reference sequence). The source of the sample is a study of post-analysis software for immune sequencing data. Study-wide context: Secondary progressive, relapsing-remitting and progressive-relapsing multiple sclerosis were among the included disease courses. Study results and limitations: Patients had higher frequencies than controls of roughly five TRBV segments, including TRBV5-6, TRBV5-1 and TRBV20-1.

Prepared libraries of TCR beta cDNA carried unique molecular identifiers. Each CDR3 protein is one row after TCRdb ran MiXCR on the PCR reads. The sample contains about 540,000 distinct CDR3 sequences, under 40% of which appear only once. Sequenced input: blood. This sequence joins TRBV7-9 and TRBJ2-7; D call uncertain. The receptor was derived from a girl between 2 and 17 years old with multiple sclerosis. The CDR3 loop reads CASSFRYEQYF. The CDR3, as DNA: TGTGCCAGCAGCTTCCGGTACGAGCAGTACTTC.